A single sample gave rise to the 29 T cell receptor beta chains below, sequenced in a study of blood T cell repertoires in COVID-19 (dated by TCRdb to between 2020 and 2021). Libraries were built with the immunoSEQ multiplex PCR assay. The immuneACCESS repertoire file appears here via TCRdb, limited to in-frame rearrangements. These files lack a portion of the clones; in checked studies, under half of the deficit traces to unresolved V genes, and the cause of the others is not known. This sample lists approximately 300,000 clones; 85% to 90% were detected once. The ten largest clones represent less than 9.5% of the sample. The sample was PBMCs or T cells enriched from blood (not recorded which). The receptors stem from a woman aged 30 to 39 who had recovered from COVID-19.

The chain recombines TRBV28 with TRBJ1-2; the D gene is possibly TRBD1 (6 bases). The CDR3 is 18 residues long. V was pared by 5 bases and J by 1 base, with 23 bases between. Germline V gene sequence: CDR1 MDHEN, CDR2 SYDVKM. Written as DNA, the CDR3 is TGTGCCAGCAGTCCTTTAAGTGGACAGCTTAACCGTAACTATGGCTACACCTTC. It codes for CASSPLSGQLNRNYGYTF.

V usage is TRBV7-9 and J usage is TRBJ1-1, with D unclear. The CDR3 is made up of 15 amino acids. Trimming stripped 5 bases from V and 1 base from J, with 14 bases between. Germline CDR1 is SEHNR and CDR2 is FQNEAQ (reference sequence). The CDR3 DNA follows: TGTGCCAGCAGCCCCAACCCCGACAAGAACACTGAAGCTTTCTTT. Translation gives CASSPNPDKNTEAFF. Filled out from reference TRBV7-9 and TRBJ1-1, the complete variable domain reads DTGVSQNPRHKITKRGQNVTFRCDPISEHNRLYWYRQTLGQGPEFLTYFQNEAQLEKSRLLSDRFSAERPKGSFSTLEIQRTEQGDSAMYLCASSPNPDKNTEAFFGQGTRLTVV.

The J gene is TRBJ2-7, the V gene TRBV15; 7 bases agree with TRBD1. The V gene's germline CDR1 is LNHNV and CDR2 YYDKDF (reference sequence). V shed 1 base, J shed 7 bases, and the junction held 10 bases outside the gene matches. This CDR3 has 15 residues. The CDR3 reads CATSRVGRGFWEQYF. CDR3 nucleotide sequence: TGTGCCACCAGCAGAGTCGGCAGGGGGTTTTGGGAGCAGTACTTC.

The chain recombines TRBV15 with TRBJ1-3; D gene unclear. Germline V CDR1 and CDR2: LNHNV, YYDKDF (reference sequence). The CDR3 loop spans 15 amino acids. The germline V and J ends were trimmed by 1 base and 0 bases, with 7 bases remaining between them. The DNA for the CDR3 is TGTGCCACCAGCAGAGCAGGAGGCTCTGGAAACACCATATATTTT. Encoded protein: CATSRAGGSGNTIYF.

This clone was observed a single time. CDR3 sequence (DNA): TGTGCCAGTAGTAAACAGGGGGGAGCCCCCTACGAGCAGTACTTC. It translates to CASSKQGGAPYEQYF. The V call is TRBV19, the J call TRBJ2-7, with TRBD1 matching 8 bases. The CDR3 contains 15 residues. V lost 4 bases and J lost 2; bases outside the gene matches: 7. From germline, CDR1 is LNHDA and CDR2 SQIVND (reference sequence).

The chain is built from TRBV6-5 and TRBJ2-7; no definite D call. Germline CDR1 is MNHEY and CDR2 is SVGAGI. Trimming stripped 10 bases from V and 1 base from J, with 17 bases between. CDR3 size: 14 residues. CDR3 bases: TGTGCCACCCTTCCCACAATTGATTCCTACGAGCAGTACTTC. Translating gives CATLPTIDSYEQYF.

The V gene is TRBV28, the J gene TRBJ2-3; D gene ambiguous. This CDR3 contains 18 residues. Trimming left V 5 bases short and J 5 bases short, with 26 bases between. CDR1 and CDR2 (germline): MDHEN, SYDVKM. The CDR3 coding sequence is TGTGCCAGCAGTCCAGCCACCCGACTCCTCGATAGTGAAGATACGCAGTATTTT. Amino acids: CASSPATRLLDSEDTQYF.

The sample holds one count of this clone. The rearrangement links TRBV19 to TRBJ2-7; 8 nucleotides match TRBD2. Germline loops: CDR1 LNHDA, CDR2 SQIVND (reference sequence). CDR3 length: 12 residues. J was trimmed by 7 bases and V by 6 bases; bases with no gene match: 5. CDR3 loop: CASSFTSGEQYF. The CDR3 coding sequence is TGTGCCAGTAGCTTCACTAGCGGAGAGCAGTACTTC. Filled out from reference TRBV19 and TRBJ2-7, the complete variable domain reads DGGITQSPKYLFRKEGQNVTLSCEQNLNHDAMYWYRQDPGQGLRLIYYSQIVNDFQKGDIAEGYSVSREKKESFPLTVTSAQKNPTAFYLCASSFTSGEQYFGPGTRLTVT.

The genes are TRBV10-3 and TRBJ1-3; D might be TRBD1 (6 bases). The CDR3 is 17 residues long. Trimming shortened V by 8 bases and J by 0 bases, and 20 bases separated the two germline ends. CDR1 is ENHRY, CDR2 SYGVKD, per germline. CDR3 loop: CAIQKTPGHSSGNTIYF. The CDR3 nucleotides read TGTGCCATCCAAAAAACTCCGGGACATAGCTCTGGAAACACCATATATTTT.

The chain joins TRBV5-1 to TRBJ1-2, with D perhaps matching TRBD1 (5 bases). The CDR3 extends over 16 amino acids. V was clipped by 5 bases and J by 8 bases, with 25 bases between them. CDR1 is SGHRS, CDR2 YFSETQ, per germline. For the CDR3, the DNA is TGCGCCAGCAGTTTAGGCCAGGGAAGTCCCAAATTCGGCTACACCTTC. Its protein is CASSLGQGSPKFGYTF.

This clone was counted between two and nine times. CDR3 sequence reads: CASSLVRLGRVDYEQYF. The CDR3 nucleotides are TGTGCCAGCAGCTTAGTAAGGTTGGGCAGGGTCGATTACGAGCAGTACTTC. The chain recombines TRBV7-9 with TRBJ2-7; possibly TRBD1 for D (5 bases). The CDR3 extends over 17 amino acids. Germline CDR1 and CDR2: SEHNR and FQNEAQ (reference sequence). V lost 1 base and J lost 4, with 20 bases in between.

V gene TRBV19 combines with J gene TRBJ1-3, with D uncertain. From germline, CDR1 is LNHDA and CDR2 SQIVND (reference sequence). This CDR3 spans 14 amino acids. Trimming cost V 0 bases and J 0 bases, with 3 bases left between them. The DNA of the CDR3 is TGTGCCAGTAGTATAGATAACTCTGGAAACACCATATATTTT. Amino acids: CASSIDNSGNTIYF.

This clone was found once. The gene calls are TRBV28 and TRBJ1-4; a weak D match, TRBD1 (5 bases). CDR1 and CDR2 from the germline V gene are MDHEN and SYDVKM. Trimming took 5 bases from V and 7 from J, leaving 14 bases between them. The CDR3 consists of 14 residues. This CDR3 is CASSLPGLGEKLFF. The DNA of the CDR3 is TGTGCCAGCAGTCTCCCAGGGTTAGGTGAAAAACTGTTTTTT.

This chain's CDR3 is CATHLPGTDFTARPPLHF. In nucleotides, the CDR3 is TGTGCCACCCATTTGCCCGGGACAGATTTTACCGCCCGACCACCCCTCCACTTT. The V gene is TRBV7-9, the J gene TRBJ1-6; the match to TRBD1 covers 7 bases. V dropped 10 bases and J dropped 11; count of bases not matched to a gene: 26. The V gene's germline CDR1 is SEHNR and CDR2 FQNEAQ (reference sequence). The CDR3 sequence is 18 residues long.

The gene calls are TRBV19 and TRBJ2-2, with D perhaps TRBD2 (6 bases). Germline CDR1 and CDR2: LNHDA and SQIVND (reference sequence). Trimming took 7 bases from V and 7 from J, leaving 13 bases between them. The CDR3 consists of 13 residues. The CDR3 spells CASTLYGGGELFF. For the CDR3, the DNA is TGTGCCAGTACCCTCTACGGGGGCGGGGAGCTGTTTTTT.

The J gene is TRBJ2-1, the V gene TRBV30; D is possibly TRBD2 (5 bases). This CDR3 region has 14 residues. V was trimmed by 4 bases and J by 4 bases, leaving 14 bases between them. Germline values: CDR1 GTSNPN, CDR2 SVGIG (reference sequence). The CDR3 nucleotides are TGTGCCTGGAATCAGGACTTCGTGTACAATGAGCAGTTCTTC. It codes for CAWNQDFVYNEQFF. Looking up the rest from reference TRBV30 and TRBJ2-1 gives the full variable domain: SQTIHQWPATLVQPVGSPLSLECTVEGTSNPNLYWYRQAAGRGLQLLFYSVGIGQISSEVPQNLSASRPQDRQFILSSKKLLLSDSGFYLCAWNQDFVYNEQFFGPGTRLTVL.

This clone was observed a single time. This sequence joins TRBV6-1 and TRBJ2-1; possible D gene TRBD1, 7 bases. This CDR3 is built from 18 residues. Germline V gene lookup returns CDR1 MNHNS and CDR2 SASEGT. With 4 bases removed from V and 0 bases from J, the gap between germline ends came to 19 bases. The CDR3 here is CASSGGTEILSSYNEQFF. In DNA form, the CDR3 reads TGTGCCAGCAGTGGCGGGACAGAAATTTTAAGCTCCTACAATGAGCAGTTCTTC.

V and J are TRBV28 and TRBJ2-5; D is perhaps TRBD2 (7 bases). With 6 bases removed from V and 5 bases from J, the gap between germline ends came to 22 bases. The CDR3 spans 16 residues. Germline V gene data show CDR1 as MDHEN and CDR2 as SYDVKM. The CDR3 sequence: CASSTGRGGAWETQYF. The CDR3 region has the DNA TGTGCCAGCAGCACGGGACGAGGGGGGGCTTGGGAGACCCAGTACTTC.

The chain has TRBV15 and TRBJ1-5; D not certain. CDR1 is LNHNV and CDR2 is YYDKDF in the germline V gene (reference sequence). The CDR3 runs to 16 residues. V was pared by 1 base and J by 2 bases, with 12 bases between. The CDR3 DNA follows: TGTGCCACCAGCAGAGGTCTCCCGGAGGGCAATCAGCCCCAGCATTTT. As protein: CATSRGLPEGNQPQHF.

This clone was picked up one time. This chain joins TRBV6-5 and TRBJ2-1; D perhaps matches TRBD1 (6 bases). The V gene lost 6 bases and the J gene lost 7 bases, with 13 bases spanning the gap. There are 13 residues in the CDR3. CDR1 is MNHEY, CDR2 SVGAGI, per germline. CDR3 nucleotides: TGTGCCAGCAGGGGTTTGGGGGCAAATGAGCAGTTCTTC. It codes for CASRGLGANEQFF.

The V gene is TRBV6-1, the J gene TRBJ1-4, with 7 bases aligning to TRBD1. This CDR3 contains 16 residues. CDR1 is MNHNS and CDR2 is SASEGT in the germline V gene. The trim removed 0 bases at V and 3 bases at J, leaving 4 bases unmatched. The CDR3 sequence is CASSEAQGGPNEKLFF. The CDR3 DNA is TGTGCCAGCAGTGAAGCGCAAGGGGGCCCTAATGAAAAACTGTTTTTT.

The genes are TRBV9 and TRBJ2-5; 8 nucleotides align to TRBD2. The CDR3 runs 15 residues. Germline trimming cut 0 bases from V and 5 bases from J; bases unmatched to any gene: 6. Looked up from germline, CDR1 is SGDLS and CDR2 is YYNGEE. CDR3 protein: CASSVDAGGRETQYF. The CDR3 DNA is TGTGCCAGCAGCGTAGACGCGGGAGGAAGGGAGACCCAGTACTTC.

The rearrangement links TRBV5-4 to TRBJ2-1; 11 nucleotides agree with TRBD2. Looked up from germline, CDR1 is SGHNT and CDR2 is YYREEE (reference sequence). The CDR3 is 14 amino acids. V lost 5 bases and J lost 9; bases outside the gene matches: 7. CDR3: CASRQGLADVEQFF. The DNA of the CDR3 is TGTGCCAGCAGACAGGGACTAGCGGATGTTGAGCAGTTCTTC.

The chain recombines TRBV28 with TRBJ2-7, with 7 positions matching TRBD2. V shed 6 bases and J 0 bases; nucleotides not matched to a gene: 11. Germline assignment: CDR1 MDHEN and CDR2 SYDVKM. This CDR3 contains 16 residues. Here the CDR3 reads CASSDPSGTISYEQYF. The CDR3 nucleotides are TGTGCCAGCAGCGATCCTAGCGGAACCATCTCCTACGAGCAGTACTTC.

V is TRBV6-2 or TRBV6-3 and J is TRBJ1-5, with 9 bases that match TRBD1. CDR3 length equals 14 residues. The V gene end was trimmed by 5 bases and the J gene end by 4 bases; junction bases not matched to a gene: 3. Per the germline V gene, CDR1 is MNHEY and CDR2 is SVGEGT. The CDR3 sequence: CASSPGTGNQPQHF. CDR3 nucleotide sequence: TGTGCCAGCAGTCCGGGGACAGGGAATCAGCCCCAGCATTTT.

This clone was seen only once. The chain carries TRBV2 and TRBJ1-1, with 7 positions matching TRBD1. Looked up from germline, CDR1 is SNHLY and CDR2 is FYNNEI. Trimming at V came to 4 bases and at J to 5 bases, leaving 4 bases not matched to a gene. The CDR3 contains 13 residues. The CDR3 protein is CASSGETGTEAFF. CDR3 nucleotides: TGTGCCAGCAGTGGGGAGACAGGGACTGAAGCTTTCTTT.

The chain has TRBV6-5 and TRBJ1-3; D uncertain. Trimming pared 6 bases from V and 0 bases from J, leaving 12 bases between. CDR3 size: 15 residues. CDR1 and CDR2 (germline): MNHEY, SVGAGI. The CDR3 protein is CASSRVYLSGNTIYF. The DNA for the CDR3 is TGTGCCAGCAGCCGAGTTTATCTCTCTGGAAACACCATATATTTT.

V is TRBV3-1 (or the pseudogene TRBV3-2) and J is TRBJ2-3; D is undetermined. The CDR3 totals 14 residues. Germline V lookup: CDR1 LGHDT, CDR2 YNNKEL (reference sequence). V lost 2 bases, J lost 4 bases, and 10 bases lay in between. In nucleotides, the CDR3 is TGTGCCAGCAGCCAAAGAAGACTCGCAGATACGCAGTATTTT. It yields the protein CASSQRRLADTQYF.

This chain links TRBV7-3 with TRBJ2-5, with TRBD2 matching over 8 bases. This CDR3 has 13 residues. Germline loops: CDR1 SGHTA, CDR2 FQGTGA. J was trimmed by 3 bases and V by 3 bases; bases with no gene match: 0. CDR3: CASSFGREETQYF. CDR3 coding DNA: TGTGCCAGCAGCTTCGGGAGGGAAGAGACCCAGTACTTC.